This T cell receptor (beta chain) was sequenced in a study of early T cells in non-severe SARS-CoV-2 infection. This clonotype was counted at least ten times. The CDR3 sequence is 13 residues long. In germline, CDR1 is GTSNPN, CDR2 SVGIG (reference sequence). Deletions cut 4 bases from V and 3 bases from J, with 10 bases between. TCRdb re-analysed the 5' RACE reads in MiXCR, keeping a single row per CDR3 protein. The repertoire includes roughly 75,000 distinct CDR3 sequences, over 9.5% of them detected once, and about 3.5% sits in the top ten. The chain uses TRBV30 and TRBJ1-5; D is perhaps TRBD1 (6 bases). Sequenced sample: whole blood. The origin of this receptor is an adult who was a healthcare worker with PCR-confirmed SARS-CoV-2 infection or an uninfected control (not recorded which). CDR3: CAWTLGHNQPQHF. CDR3 sequence (DNA): TGTGCCTGGACTCTGGGACACAATCAGCCCCAGCATTTT.